This TCR beta chain was recorded in a study of blood T cell repertoires in COVID-19. The wider study: Sites across the United States, Italy and Spain contributed samples from acute and convalescent COVID-19. In each case, the material was cDNA or gDNA derived from T cells, B-cell-depleted T cells, or PBMCs.

TCRdb's table, derived via immunoSEQ multiplex PCR, lists solely in-frame clones and lacks some. The sample carries about 350,000 clones, 75% to 90% recorded once. V was pared by 7 bases and J by 2 bases, with 6 bases of the junction left unmatched. This CDR3 has 14 residues. Per germline, CDR1 LNHDA and CDR2 SQIVND (reference sequence). Recruited during active infection, patients (from Seattle) were subsequently followed longitudinally. This chain connects TRBV19 to TRBJ2-3; the match to TRBD1 covers 7 bases. The clonotype comes from a woman aged 50 to 65 with COVID-19, enrolled during active disease. The sample comprised peripheral blood. CDR3 nucleotides: TGTGCCAGTATGAGGACAGGATTCACAGATACGCAGTATTTT. Its translation: CASMRTGFTDTQYF.